This is a list of T cell receptor beta chains from one sample in a study of cytomegalovirus exposure and HLA in healthy donors. TCRdb keeps only in-frame clones here, not all; method: immunoSEQ multiplex PCR. The repertoire holds approximately 110,000 clones, with 70% to 80% as singletons. The sequenced sample was PBMCs. The receptors were gathered from a woman in her thirties or forties in good health and CMV-seropositive. CDR3s include the opening cysteine and the closing phenylalanine or tryptophan. The D gene is left open where the match is weak. Some rows mark clone size as missing; the rest say once, few, many or name a class of expanded clone.

TRBJ2-7	-	TRBV6-5	TRBD1	TGTGCCAGCAGTACGGGACAGGTCAAAGAGCAGTACTTC	CASSTGQVKEQYF
TRBJ1-4	-	TRBV4-1	TRBD1	TGCGCCAGCAGCCAAGGGGACAGGGATGATGAAAAACTGTTTTTT	CASSQGDRDDEKLFF
TRBJ1-1	-	TRBV9	TRBD1	TGTGCCAGCAGCGCCCGGGACAGGACTGAAGCTTTCTTT	CASSARDRTEAFF
TRBJ1-2	-	TRBV5-1	TRBD1	TGCGCCAGCAGTGACAGGGCAGGTGGGATTGGCTACACCTTC	CASSDRAGGIGYTF
TRBJ2-2	-	TRBV5-1	-	TGCGCCAGCAGCACAAGGACTGGGAACACCGGGGAGCTGTTTTTT	CASSTRTGNTGELFF
TRBJ2-7	-	TRBV6-1	TRBD1	TGTGCCAGCAGTCCCCCGGACAGGGGAATCTACGAGCAGTACTTC	CASSPPDRGIYEQYF
TRBJ2-5	-	TRBV11-3	TRBD1	TGTGCCAGCAGCCCAGGGACAGGGTATTCGGAGACCCAGTACTTC	CASSPGTGYSETQYF
TRBJ2-1	-	TRBV5-6	-	TGTGCCAGCAGCGTGGGGCGGCATGAGCAGTTCTTC	CASSVGRHEQFF
TRBJ1-1	once	TRBV19	-	TGTGCCAGTAGTATGGGCCCCAGCTTTGAAGCTTTCTTT	CASSMGPSFEAFF
TRBJ1-3	-	TRBV14	-	TGTGCCAGCAGCCAACCGGGATTCGGAAACACCATATATTTT	CASSQPGFGNTIYF
TRBJ2-3	-	TRBV6-4	-	TGTGCCAGCAGTGACCGGTCCTCAGGGCCAGATACGCAGTATTTT	CASSDRSSGPDTQYF
TRBJ1-2	-	TRBV7-8	TRBD1	TGTGCCAGCAGCTATAATAGGGACAGGCTATTTGACTATGGCTACACCTTC	CASSYNRDRLFDYGYTF
TRBJ2-5	-	TRBV5-4	-	TGTGCCAGCAGCTTGGACTCGCAAGAGACCCAGTACTTC	CASSLDSQETQYF
TRBJ2-5	-	TRBV7-9	TRBD1	TGTGCCAGCAGCTTAACGGGACAGGCGGGTGGAGGAGAGACCCAGTACTTC	CASSLTGQAGGGETQYF
TRBJ1-1	-	TRBV5-1	-	TGCGCCAGCAGCTTTACAGGGCCGCCGAACACTGAAGCTTTCTTT	CASSFTGPPNTEAFF
TRBJ2-5	-	TRBV9	TRBD2	TGTGCCAGCAGCGTAGATGTAGCGGGGGTCGGGACCCAGTACTTC	CASSVDVAGVGTQYF
TRBJ2-5	-	TRBV5-6	TRBD1	TGTGCCAGCAGCCATTGGGGTGGGACAGGGCAAGAGACCCAGTACTTC	CASSHWGGTGQETQYF
TRBJ2-7	-	TRBV7-9	-	TGTGCCAGCAGCTTGCCCGTCGGCTACGAGCAGTACTTC	CASSLPVGYEQYF
TRBJ1-1	-	TRBV7-2	-	TGTGCCAGCAGCTTAGGCCAGGGAAGACGGAACACTGAAGCTTTCTTT	CASSLGQGRRNTEAFF